This T cell receptor (beta chain) was identified during a study of blood T cells in healthy people across ages. Study results and caveats: Older age coincided with a roughly linear decline in TCR beta diversity per million T cells.

Through a sample-barcoded 5' primer and a J-beta primer mix, a second PCR was run for 7 to 11 cycles. MiXCR was run by TCRdb on the 5' RACE reads, yielding one entry per CDR3 protein. The table records more than 800,000 distinct CDR3 sequences, more than 35% of them present only once. Remarks on this clonotype: The antigen is unknown.

The CDR3 is 15 residues long. The V and J ends lost 5 bases and 3 bases respectively, with 17 bases between them. Per germline, CDR1 DFQATT and CDR2 SNEGSKA (reference sequence). Each donor supplied 7.5 to 10 milliliters of peripheral blood. Per sample, a minimum of 6 million PBMCs were isolated. This receptor was taken from a woman aged 55-70 years in good health. The V call is TRBV20-1, the J call TRBJ2-4; TRBD2 is a possible D gene (6 bases). Sequencing used blood. CDR3 coding DNA: TGCAGTGCTCCCCGGACTACCGGTGGCAAAAACATTCAGTACTTC. Its translation: CSAPRTTGGKNIQYF.